Given below is one T cell receptor (beta chain) in context. Antigen: not known. The sample originates from a study of Graves' ophthalmopathy and Graves' hyperthyroidism. Study-level points and caveats: A 13-signature model separated ophthalmopathy from stable hyperthyroidism, reaching around 89% sensitivity and roughly 82% specificity cross-validated. Most clonotypes expanded in thyroid above 0.001 frequency were present in blood too.

Germline CDR1 reads MDHEN; CDR2 reads SYDVKM. The CDR3 runs 13 residues. Trimming took 5 bases from V and 5 from J, leaving 12 bases between them. Exclusion applied to patients with other autoimmune diseases, uncontrolled infections, pregnancy or lactation. Amplified TCR beta CDR3 regions were obtained using RNA transcripts as template. First-round RT-PCR relied on HTBI primers, and a second-round multiplex PCR came next. TCRdb recomputed calls from the multiplex PCR reads with MiXCR, one row per CDR3 protein. The sample lists 680,000 or so distinct CDR3 sequences, approximately 21% occurring once. The specimen was peripheral blood. The sequence was obtained from a woman between 18 and 29 years old with stable Graves' hyperthyroidism. Some clones in this sample may be carry-over from other donors' samples. This rearrangement joins TRBV28 to TRBJ1-2; D gene uncertain. The CDR3 region is CASSRNRAYGYTF. CDR3 nucleotide sequence: TGTGCCAGCAGTAGAAACCGGGCATATGGCTACACCTTC.